This passage covers 26 T cell receptor beta chains from one sample sequenced in a study of shared clonotypes between healthy human individuals (dated by TCRdb to the early 2020s). CD8 naive samples were CD45RO-negative cells positively selected for CCR7, giving a CD45RA+CCR7+ population that excluded TemRA cells. Library generation was performed with the immunoSEQ multiplex PCR assay. The clones in this table, taken by TCRdb from immuneACCESS, are in-frame only. Not every clone is retained; where verified, under half of the shortfall comes from an unresolved V gene, and the cause of the rest is unknown. Here the sample has around 2,000,000 clones; about 95% occur a single time. The top ten clonotypes cover approximately 1.2% of the sample. Material: naive CD8+ T cells sorted from blood. The sample's cell subset or site label, decoded: CD45RA+CCR7+. These receptor sequences come from a man aged 18 to 29 in good health.

V is TRBV28 and J is TRBJ2-3; D remains unclear. V gave up 0 bases and J gave up 2 bases, with 6 bases separating them. CDR1 is MDHEN, CDR2 SYDVKM, per germline. The CDR3 has 14 amino acids. The CDR3 is CASSLWRYTDTQYF. CDR3 in DNA: TGTGCCAGCAGTTTATGGCGTTACACAGATACGCAGTATTTT. Full variable domain (remainder filled in from reference TRBV28 and TRBJ2-3): DVKVTQSSRYLVKRTGEKVFLECVQDMDHENMFWYRQDPGLGLRLIYFSYDVKMKEKGDIPEGYSVSREKKERFSLILESASTNQTSMYLCASSLWRYTDTQYFGPGTRLTVL.

V gene TRBV4-3 combines with J gene TRBJ1-5; D uncertain. The CDR3 length is 13 residues. Germline V gene sequence: CDR1 LGHNA, CDR2 YSLEER. V was pared by 4 bases and J by 4 bases, with 8 bases between. In DNA form, the CDR3 reads TGCGCCAGCAGCCCTTGGTCGAATCAGCCCCAGCATTTT. Translation: CASSPWSNQPQHF.

The gene calls are TRBV5-8 and TRBJ2-3, with 8 bases aligning to TRBD2. The germline V gene encodes CDR1 SGHTS and CDR2 YDEGEE. This CDR3 has 14 residues. V gave up 3 bases and J gave up 2 bases; unmatched junction bases: 2. CDR3 nucleotides: TGTGCCAGCAGCTGGACTAGCCCCACAGATACGCAGTATTTT. This translates into CASSWTSPTDTQYF.

V is TRBV5-8 and J is TRBJ1-1, with D uncertain. The V gene lost 3 bases and the J gene lost 1 base, with 13 bases spanning the gap. This CDR3 spans 15 amino acids. CDR1 and CDR2 from the germline V gene are SGHTS and YDEGEE. The CDR3 region is CASSSPPFRNTEAFF. DNA of the CDR3: TGTGCCAGCAGCTCCCCCCCTTTCAGGAACACTGAAGCTTTCTTT.

This clone has a single count. CDR3 nucleotides: TGTGCCAGCAGTTTATCTCAGGGGGCTGACACTGAAGCTTTCTTT. As protein: CASSLSQGADTEAFF. The chain joins TRBV27 to TRBJ1-1; 8 nucleotides match TRBD1. Germline V gene data show CDR1 as MNHEY and CDR2 as SMNVEV (reference sequence). The CDR3 is made up of 15 amino acids. Germline trimming cut 0 bases from V and 3 bases from J; bases unmatched to any gene: 3.

CDR3: CSVEEVGGVRFEQFF. The CDR3 DNA sequence: TGCAGCGTTGAAGAGGTAGGAGGAGTAAGATTTGAGCAGTTCTTC. The chain carries TRBV29-1 and TRBJ2-1; D is possibly TRBD2 (5 bases). The CDR3 length is 15 residues. V was trimmed by 0 bases and J by 9 bases, leaving 18 bases between them. Germline loops: CDR1 SQVTM, CDR2 ANQGSEA.

The chain uses TRBV4-1 and TRBJ2-7; TRBD2 aligns across 10 bases. CDR3 length equals 16 residues. J gave up 3 bases and V 0 bases, and 5 bases lay outside the gene matches. Germline CDR1 is MGHRA and CDR2 is YSYEKL. The CDR3 spells CASSQELAGIYYEQYF. In nucleotides, the CDR3 is TGCGCCAGCAGCCAAGAACTAGCGGGGATATACTACGAGCAGTACTTC.

The J gene is TRBJ2-1, the V gene TRBV11-2; a possible D gene is TRBD2 (6 bases). CDR1 is SGHAT, CDR2 FQNNGV, per germline. The CDR3 sequence is 17 residues long. Deletions cut 1 base from V and 5 bases from J, with 18 bases between. The CDR3 nucleotides read TGTGCCAGCAGCTTAGGGCAAGGCGGGGATCGCGACAATGAGCAGTTCTTC. Amino acid sequence: CASSLGQGGDRDNEQFF.

The CDR3 nucleotides are TGTGCCAGCAGCGCCCCCGGGACAGGAAACACCATATATTTT. The encoded protein is CASSAPGTGNTIYF. The rearrangement uses TRBV21-1 and TRBJ1-3; TRBD1 is the table's D call, not checked against the DNA. TRBV21-1 is noted as a pseudogene. The CDR3 has 14 amino acids.

This CDR3 is CASSGEDSIYNEQFF. CDR3 nucleotide sequence: TGTGCCAGCAGTGGCGAGGATTCGATATACAATGAGCAGTTCTTC. This chain links TRBV2 with TRBJ2-1; no firm D call. Between the trimmed V and J ends, which lost 4 bases and 4 bases, there was a span of 14 bases. The CDR3 consists of 15 residues. Germline assignment: CDR1 SNHLY and CDR2 FYNNEI.

This chain connects TRBV6-5 to TRBJ2-3, with D uncertain. The CDR3 is 13 residues long. V lost 4 bases, J lost 1 base, and 6 bases lay in between. Germline assignment: CDR1 MNHEY and CDR2 SVGAGI. CDR3 in DNA: TGTGCCAGCAGTTGGGCGGGCACAGATACGCAGTATTTT. Translated: CASSWAGTDTQYF.

This clone was seen just once. Other DNA sequences from this sample encode an identical CDR3 as well. The gene calls are TRBV5-1 and TRBJ2-3; no clear D. Germline assignment: CDR1 SGHRS and CDR2 YFSETQ. The germline V and J ends were trimmed by 3 bases and 0 bases, with 5 bases remaining between them. The CDR3 spans 13 residues. CDR3 sequence reads: CASSSESTDTQYF. The CDR3, as DNA: TGCGCCAGCAGCTCCGAGAGCACAGATACGCAGTATTTT.

The count of this clone is one. This rearrangement joins TRBV4-1 to TRBJ2-7; 9 positions match TRBD2. The CDR3 length is 16 residues. J was trimmed by 2 bases and V by 4 bases; bases with no gene match: 9. The germline gives CDR1 MGHRA, CDR2 YSYEKL. This CDR3 reads CASSRATSGPAYEQYF. The DNA of the CDR3 is TGCGCCAGCAGCCGAGCGACTAGCGGCCCTGCCTACGAGCAGTACTTC.

The chain uses TRBV28 and TRBJ2-1, with 11 bases lining up with TRBD2. This CDR3 is 15 amino acids long. Per germline, CDR1 MDHEN and CDR2 SYDVKM. Trimming took 5 bases from V and 5 from J; bases not matched to a gene: 5. CDR3 in amino acids: CASSVLAGEHNEQFF. The CDR3 DNA is TGTGCCAGCAGTGTACTAGCGGGGGAGCACAATGAGCAGTTCTTC.

The rearrangement uses TRBV7-9 and TRBJ2-5; D unresolved. Germline V gene data show CDR1 as SEHNR and CDR2 as FQNEAQ (reference sequence). The CDR3 has 16 amino acids. The ends were cut back, 4 bases at V and 1 base at J, with 16 bases in the middle. For the CDR3, the DNA is TGTGCCAGCAGCTCCCTTTCGAGGCTTTCCCAAGAGACCCAGTACTTC. It encodes CASSSLSRLSQETQYF.

DNA of the CDR3: TGTGCCAGCAGCCCCAGGCGGGAGGAGGGGGACAATGAGCAGTTCTTC. It yields the protein CASSPRREEGDNEQFF. The chain uses TRBV7-9 and TRBJ2-1; 8 nucleotides align to TRBD2. The V segment lost 5 bases and the J segment 5 bases; nucleotides outside the gene matches: 11. Germline V lookup: CDR1 SEHNR, CDR2 FQNEAQ (reference sequence). The CDR3 consists of 16 residues. The whole variable domain, filled in from reference TRBV7-9 and TRBJ2-1, reads DTGVSQNPRHKITKRGQNVTFRCDPISEHNRLYWYRQTLGQGPEFLTYFQNEAQLEKSRLLSDRFSAERPKGSFSTLEIQRTEQGDSAMYLCASSPRREEGDNEQFFGPGTRLTVL.

The V call is TRBV6-1, the J call TRBJ2-7, with TRBD2 as a possible D gene (6 bases). CDR3 length: 16 residues. Germline CDR1 is MNHNS and CDR2 is SASEGT. V was pared by 2 bases and J by 3 bases, with 17 bases between. CDR3 in DNA: TGTGCCAGCAGTGAACAGGGAGGCGGCGTGGGCTACGAGCAGTACTTC. It codes for CASSEQGGGVGYEQYF.

V gene TRBV5-8 combines with J gene TRBJ1-1; no firm D call. CDR1 is SGHTS and CDR2 is YDEGEE in the germline V gene. This CDR3 comprises 13 residues. The V gene lost 4 bases and the J gene lost 0 bases, with 7 bases spanning the gap. The CDR3 protein is CASSNPMNTEAFF. The CDR3 nucleotides are TGTGCCAGCAGCAACCCCATGAACACTGAAGCTTTCTTT.

V is TRBV30 and J is TRBJ2-2; possible D gene TRBD2, 6 bases. This CDR3 region has 11 residues. The V and J ends lost 4 bases and 7 bases respectively, with 7 bases between them. Germline CDR1 GTSNPN, CDR2 SVGIG (reference sequence). CDR3 sequence: CAWTAGGELFF. The CDR3 bases are TGTGCCTGGACAGCGGGCGGGGAGCTGTTTTTT.

The J gene is TRBJ2-2, the V gene TRBV6-5; 10 bases are shared with TRBD1. Looked up from germline, CDR1 is MNHEY and CDR2 is SVGAGI. The CDR3 has 14 residues. Losses at the gene ends were 11 bases for V and 6 bases for J; bases not matched to a gene: 9. CDR3 nucleotides: TGTGCCTCGGCCGGGACAGGGGAATCCGGGGAGCTGTTTTTT. Translating it yields CASAGTGESGELFF.

The chain combines TRBV7-9 with TRBJ2-5, with a tentative D call TRBD1 (5 bases). Trimming took off 5 bases at V and 4 bases at J, with 11 bases between the two ends. In germline, CDR1 is SEHNR, CDR2 FQNEAQ (reference sequence). The CDR3 covers 13 residues. For the CDR3, the DNA is TGTGCCAGCAGCGGTACAGGTGCAGAGACCCAGTACTTC. It translates to CASSGTGAETQYF.

This chain connects TRBV7-9 to TRBJ2-1; no definite D call. CDR3 length: 16 amino acids. Trimming removed 5 bases at V and 7 bases at J, with 21 bases between. The germline CDR1 and CDR2 sequences are SEHNR and FQNEAQ (reference sequence). DNA for the CDR3: TGTGCCAGCAGCCCTCCGGACGGCCCGTTGGGGAATGAGCAGTTCTTC. As protein: CASSPPDGPLGNEQFF.

The chain is built from TRBV7-6 and TRBJ2-1; the D call may be TRBD1 or TRBD2 (5 bases each). The CDR3 is 17 amino acids. Germline CDR1 is SGHVS and CDR2 is FNYEAQ. The V end was cut by 0 bases, the J end by 9 bases, with 21 bases between. In DNA form, the CDR3 reads TGTGCCAGCAGCTTAGCCCTGGGGACCACGTATATGAGTGAGCAGTTCTTC. This gives the protein CASSLALGTTYMSEQFF.

This clone showed up just once. The chain is built from TRBV4-1 and TRBJ1-5; 8 bases agree with TRBD1. Losses at the gene ends were 4 bases for V and 5 bases for J; bases not matched to a gene: 22. Germline values: CDR1 MGHRA, CDR2 YSYEKL. The CDR3 extends over 20 amino acids. The CDR3 spells CASSRILWDQGQGVDQPQHF. CDR3 coding DNA: TGCGCCAGCAGCCGGATCTTGTGGGATCAAGGACAGGGTGTAGATCAGCCCCAGCATTTT.

The rearrangement links TRBV5-4 to TRBJ2-7, with D unclear. Germline values: CDR1 SGHNT, CDR2 YYREEE (reference sequence). Trimming removed 3 bases at V and 7 bases at J, with 11 bases between. The CDR3 spans 12 residues. The CDR3 DNA is TGTGCCAGCAGCTACAAAGAAGGAGAGCAGTACTTC. Its protein product is CASSYKEGEQYF.

Details on this clone: The same CDR3 is also encoded by other DNA sequences in this sample. The rearrangement joins TRBV27 to TRBJ1-2; no clear D. The CDR3 runs to 14 residues. The germline V gene has CDR1 MNHEY and CDR2 SMNVEV (reference sequence). V was pared by 3 bases and J by 0 bases, with 8 bases between. This CDR3 reads CASSFAGANYGYTF. For the CDR3, the DNA is TGTGCCAGCAGTTTTGCAGGCGCTAACTATGGCTACACCTTC.